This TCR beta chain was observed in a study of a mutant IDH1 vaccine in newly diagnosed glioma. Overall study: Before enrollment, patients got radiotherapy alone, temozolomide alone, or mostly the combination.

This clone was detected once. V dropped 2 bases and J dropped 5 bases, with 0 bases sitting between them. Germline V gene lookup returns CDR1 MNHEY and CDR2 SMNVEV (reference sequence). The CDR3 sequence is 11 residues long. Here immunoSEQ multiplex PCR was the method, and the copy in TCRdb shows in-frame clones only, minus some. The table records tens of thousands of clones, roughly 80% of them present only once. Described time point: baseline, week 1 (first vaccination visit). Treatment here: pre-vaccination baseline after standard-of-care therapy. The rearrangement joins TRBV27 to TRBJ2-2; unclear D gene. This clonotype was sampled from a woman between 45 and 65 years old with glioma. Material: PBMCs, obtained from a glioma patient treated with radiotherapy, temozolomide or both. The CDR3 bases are TGTGCCAGCAGTTTAACCGGGGAGCTGTTTTTT. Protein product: CASSLTGELFF.